The following is a T cell receptor (beta chain) sequence with its context. Its antigen remains unidentified. Other DNA sequences in this sample translate to the same CDR3. The data were taken from a study of OX40 agonist ivuxolimab in advanced cancers. Study as a whole: The drug used for patients, ivuxolimab, was an agonistic anti-OX40 (CD134) antibody. Cancers in dose escalation were hepatocellular, melanoma, renal cell and head and neck. Checkpoint inhibitors had been given previously to approximately 40% of patients. Regarding the study as a whole: Relative to CD4+ cells, CD8+ T cells on average had more expanded clones.

The V gene's germline CDR1 is MNHNS and CDR2 SASEGT. This CDR3 comprises 13 residues. Trimming pared 3 bases from V and 2 bases from J, leaving 5 bases between. Clones were sequenced by immunoSEQ multiplex PCR, and TCRdb holds only the in-frame ones, with some missing. Among tens of thousands of clones listed, approximately 80% were seen once. Sequenced material: CD4+ or CD8+ T cells sorted from blood, taken in a trial of the OX40 agonist ivuxolimab. This TCR derives from an adult with an advanced solid tumor such as melanoma, head and neck, liver or kidney cancer. This sequence joins TRBV6-1 and TRBJ1-5, with D hard to call. The CDR3 loop is CASSDGGNQPQHF. As DNA, the CDR3 is TGTGCCAGCAGTGATGGGGGCAATCAGCCCCAGCATTTT.